Listed here are 8 T cell receptor beta chains from one sample, sequenced in a study of blood T cell repertoires in COVID-19 (TCRdb year 2020). Libraries were made using the immunoSEQ multiplex PCR assay. Held by TCRdb, this immuneACCESS table contains in-frame sequences only and omits some clones. Under half of the omission traces to an unresolved V gene where checked; the cause of the rest is unknown. This sample has 200,000 to 250,000 clones in its table, and roughly 88% of those were observed once. More than 9% of the sample is held by the ten biggest clonotypes. Sequenced input: peripheral blood. The source of these receptors is a man aged 50-59 years with active or convalescent COVID-19.

The CDR3 DNA reads TGCGCCAGCAGCCGTCCCACGGGGTGGGGTGAGACCCAGTACTTC. Translating gives CASSRPTGWGETQYF. The rearrangement uses TRBV5-1 and TRBJ2-5; D is perhaps TRBD2 (5 bases). Germline lookup yields CDR1 SGHRS and CDR2 YFSETQ. The CDR3 runs to 15 residues. V was pared by 4 bases and J by 5 bases, with 18 bases between.

This clone showed up just once. CDR3 DNA sequence: TGCGCCAGCAGCCAGGAGCCTAGCGGGAGGGAAATCGATGAGCAGTTCTTC. Protein product: CASSQEPSGREIDEQFF. The J gene is TRBJ2-1, the V gene TRBV4-3, with 12 nucleotides matching TRBD2. The V gene end was trimmed by 3 bases and the J gene end by 8 bases; junction bases not matched to a gene: 11. Germline V gene data show CDR1 as LGHNA and CDR2 as YSLEER. The CDR3 is made up of 17 amino acids.

The chain couples TRBV3-1 (or the pseudogene TRBV3-2) to TRBJ2-7; 11 bases map to TRBD2. This CDR3 is built from 15 residues. The V and J ends lost 4 bases and 3 bases, in that order; junction bases with no gene match: 5. Germline loops: CDR1 LGHDT, CDR2 YNNKEL (reference sequence). CDR3 amino acids: CASSPTGTSGYEQYF. The CDR3 DNA follows: TGTGCCAGCAGCCCAACCGGGACTAGCGGCTACGAGCAGTACTTC.

Regarding this clone: The sample holds other DNA sequences that translate to the same CDR3. The V call is TRBV29-1, the J call TRBJ2-5; 9 bases agree with TRBD2. Germline assignment: CDR1 SQVTM and CDR2 ANQGSEA. V shed 6 bases, J shed 2 bases, and the junction held 4 bases outside the gene matches. The CDR3 consists of 13 residues. The CDR3 nucleotides read TGCAGCGTGGAGACTAGCGGTCAAGAGACCCAGTACTTC. It translates to CSVETSGQETQYF. Full variable domain (missing parts from reference TRBV29-1 and TRBJ2-5): SAVISQKPSRDICQRGTSLTIQCQVDSQVTMMFWYRQQPGQSLTLIATANQGSEATYESGFVIDKFPISRPNLTFSTLTVSNMSPEDSSIYLCSVETSGQETQYFGPGTRLLVL.

The V and J genes are TRBV9 and TRBJ1-6, with D possibly being TRBD1 (5 bases). Looked up from germline, CDR1 is SGDLS and CDR2 is YYNGEE. The V end lost 3 bases, the J end lost 13 bases, and 17 bases lay between the germline ends. The CDR3 loop spans 14 amino acids. The chain's CDR3 is CASSAGLRGVPLHF. The DNA of the CDR3 is TGTGCCAGCAGCGCCGGACTCCGGGGGGTCCCCCTCCACTTT.

V and J are TRBV4-3 and TRBJ2-2, with unresolved D. The CDR3 length is 15 residues. CDR1 LGHNA and CDR2 YSLEER come from the germline V gene. V shed 0 bases and J shed 0 bases, with 5 bases lying between them. CDR3 nucleotide sequence: TGCGCCAGCAGCCAAGATTCGGCGAACACCGGGGAGCTGTTTTTT. Protein sequence: CASSQDSANTGELFF.

The V gene is TRBV20-1, the J gene TRBJ1-1; 9 bases match TRBD1. The CDR3 contains 11 residues. Germline CDR1 is DFQATT and CDR2 is SNEGSKA (reference sequence). Losses at the gene ends were 4 bases for V and 8 bases for J; bases not matched to a gene: 2. The chain's CDR3 is CSAMTGGEAFF. The CDR3 DNA sequence: TGCAGTGCTATGACAGGGGGGGAAGCTTTCTTT.

Only a few counts were recorded for this clone. V usage is TRBV2 and J usage is TRBJ2-1; 7 nucleotides line up with TRBD1. V gave up 6 bases and J gave up 4 bases; unmatched junction bases: 3. Germline CDR1 reads SNHLY; CDR2 reads FYNNEI. This CDR3 is 13 amino acids long. The CDR3, as DNA: TGTGCCAGCAGAAAGACAGGGTACAATGAGCAGTTCTTC. This encodes CASRKTGYNEQFF.